A selection of T cell receptor beta chains follows, all from one sample in a study of T cell responses to AZD1222 COVID-19 vaccine. Assay: immunoSEQ multiplex PCR; the TCRdb copy retains only in-frame clones and omits some. The table records 120,000 to 150,000 clones, roughly 90% of them present only once. Sequenced material: peripheral blood, taken 28 days after the second AZD1222 dose. These receptors all stem from an adult who received the AZD1222 COVID-19 vaccine. Each CDR3 is given without its conserved first and last residue. Clone size is not always given. Where it is, it says once, few, many or a class for expanded clones.

V gene	clone size	J gene	CDR3 protein
TRBV5-5	NA	TRBJ1-2	ASSSGQGRAYGYT
TRBV15	NA	TRBJ1-5	ATSSGFWSNQPQH
TRBV11-1	NA	TRBJ2-1	ASSFGSGTEQF
TRBV19	NA	TRBJ2-3	ASSLISWADTQY
TRBV5-1	NA	TRBJ2-1	ASSLPQGYNEQF
TRBV27	NA	TRBJ1-1	ASSSGQEEAF
TRBV28	NA	TRBJ2-1	ASCMGQGDYNEQF
TRBV11-2	NA	TRBJ1-2	ASRVPTGEGYT
TRBV10-2	NA	TRBJ1-6	ASRAEEGSAIEGPLH
TRBV30	NA	TRBJ1-2	AWSVRQGGGYT
TRBV6-5	NA	TRBJ1-3	ASSYGDANSGNTIY
TRBV18	NA	TRBJ1-5	ASRTGDQPQH
TRBV9	NA	TRBJ2-7	ASSVEAAGVNEQY
TRBV6-5	NA	TRBJ2-1	ASRTSGGYNEQF
TRBV4-1	NA	TRBJ2-4	ASSLIELDLNIQY
TRBV10-2	NA	TRBJ1-4	ASSDWDRGRRIDEKLF
TRBV9	NA	TRBJ2-1	ASSDRSADNEQF
TRBV24-1	once	TRBJ1-2	ATSDVTQGAVT
TRBV5-5	NA	TRBJ1-1	ASSRTGNTEAF
TRBV25-1	NA	TRBJ1-2	ASSEDPINYGYT
TRBV7-3	NA	TRBJ2-5	ASSLSGQAETQY
TRBV18	once	TRBJ1-2	ASSRVNRGENYGYT
TRBV5-8	once	TRBJ1-3	ASSLAPVGNTIY
TRBV5-1	NA	TRBJ1-2	ASRFNPGTVDYGYT
TRBV11-2	NA	TRBJ1-1	ASSLDRVSPGNTEAF
TRBV28	once	TRBJ2-1	ASSLRWTGGSPYNEQF
TRBV5-1	once	TRBJ1-6	ASSLAGQRYNSPLH
TRBV28	NA	TRBJ1-2	ASSGSRNYGYT
TRBV14	NA	TRBJ2-3	ASSQGRSSGGPYTDTQY
TRBV6-6	NA	TRBJ2-5	ASSPDFGTRVKETQY
TRBV6-4	few	TRBJ2-1	ASSDGTSYNEQF
TRBV7-2	once	TRBJ1-1	ASSHHKAGDTEAF
TRBV6-6	NA	TRBJ1-3	ASSSRDTGNTIY
TRBV6-6	NA	TRBJ2-4	ASRDTGTL
TRBV5-1	few	TRBJ2-2	ASSTITSGSRGTGELF
TRBV28	NA	TRBJ1-5	ASSLSESNQPQH
TRBV6-5	NA	TRBJ2-3	ASTEDPGTQY
TRBV29-1	once	TRBJ1-2	SVQGDRGNYGYT
TRBV5-5	once	TRBJ2-2	ASSLVNTGELF
TRBV7-8	once	TRBJ1-5	ASSLSGRNQPQH
TRBV6-5	NA	TRBJ1-6	ASSFKGRDNSPLH
TRBV30	once	TRBJ1-1	AWSVLQNTEAF
TRBV6-5	NA	TRBJ1-2	ASSYSVRDYGYT
TRBV19	NA	TRBJ2-3	ASSILDTSTDTQY
TRBV7-2	NA	TRBJ2-2	ASSADGGANTGELF